This passage covers 29 T cell receptor beta chains from one sample sequenced in a study of patients and donors after allogeneic stem cell transplantation. TCRdb re-called the RT-PCR reads through MiXCR, storing one row per CDR3 protein. The table records approximately 170,000 distinct CDR3 sequences, around 30% of them present only once. The sample consisted of blood, either unsorted or a sorted T cell fraction (not recorded which). The origin of the receptors is a human donor who was either an allogeneic HSCT recipient or a stem cell or donor lymphocyte infusion donor (not recorded which). It is not recorded whose cells these are; they may come from a transplant donor.

This chain's CDR3 is CASSWIQEAGGYTF. As DNA, the CDR3 is TGTGCCAGCAGCTGGATACAGGAGGCTGGCGGCTACACCTTC. This chain links TRBV7-2 with TRBJ1-2; maybe TRBD1 (5 bases). Trimming took 4 bases from V and 8 from J, leaving 17 bases between them. CDR1 SGHTA and CDR2 FQGNSA come from the germline V gene. The CDR3 is made up of 14 amino acids.

In this sample, this clonotype turned up once. This chain joins TRBV7-9 and TRBJ2-1; D is uncertain. The CDR3 is 11 amino acids. The germline V gene encodes CDR1 SEHNR and CDR2 FQNEAQ (reference sequence). V was pared by 11 bases and J by 7 bases, with 12 bases between. Written as DNA, the CDR3 is TGTGCCCACCGGCCTCAGAATGAGCAGTTCTTC. It yields the protein CAHRPQNEQFF.

This clonotype was observed a few times. The rearrangement uses TRBV21-1 and TRBJ1-5; the DNA was not used to check the table's D call, TRBD1. TRBV21-1 is a pseudogene locus. The CDR3 length is 13 residues. The CDR3 reads CASRDRSNQPQHF. The CDR3 DNA reads TGTGCCAGCAGAGACAGAAGCAATCAGCCCCAGCATTTT.

This clonotype was seen a few times. The rearrangement joins TRBV28 to TRBJ1-1, with unresolved D. The CDR3 runs to 12 residues. V dropped 2 bases and J dropped 9 bases, with 10 bases sitting between them. Germline V lookup: CDR1 MDHEN, CDR2 SYDVKM. Written as DNA, the CDR3 is TGTGCCAGCAGTTTACTGACCGGAAAAGCTTTCTTT. Protein: CASSLLTGKAFF.

Only a few counts were recorded for this clonotype. The chain links TRBV6-5 to TRBJ1-5; 10 bases agree with TRBD1. The CDR3 sequence is 15 residues long. Germline V gene lookup returns CDR1 MNHEY and CDR2 SVGAGI. Trimming removed 2 bases from V and 4 bases from J; junction bases left unmatched: 2. CDR3 in amino acids: CASSYGTGVNQPQHF. CDR3 coding DNA: TGTGCCAGCAGTTACGGGACAGGGGTGAATCAGCCCCAGCATTTT.

The chain is built from TRBV4-3 and TRBJ2-7; either TRBD1 or TRBD2 may fit D (5 bases each). The germline CDR1 and CDR2 sequences are LGHNA and YSLEER. This CDR3 has 16 residues. V shed 1 base and J shed 4 bases, with 17 bases lying between them. The CDR3 region is CASSQGRDPGQYEQYF. Here the CDR3 DNA reads TGCGCCAGCAGCCAAGGCCGGGACCCGGGTCAGTACGAGCAGTACTTC.

This sequence joins TRBV12-3 or TRBV12-4 and TRBJ2-7; D is uncertain. The CDR3 consists of 16 residues. V lost 6 bases, J lost 4 bases, and 22 bases lay in between. In nucleotides, the CDR3 is TGTGCCAGCAGCCTCCCTGGGCCAACCCCTTTTTACGAGCAGTACTTC. Protein sequence: CASSLPGPTPFYEQYF.

This sequence joins TRBV20-1 and TRBJ2-7; TRBD2 agrees at 12 bases. The germline CDR1 and CDR2 sequences are DFQATT and SNEGSKA (reference sequence). The V segment lost 6 bases and the J segment 1 base; nucleotides outside the gene matches: 10. The length of the CDR3 is 16 residues. The chain's CDR3 is CSAIGLAGQKSYEQYF. The CDR3 DNA sequence: TGCAGTGCGATTGGACTAGCGGGACAGAAATCCTACGAGCAGTACTTC.

The chain uses TRBV12-3 or TRBV12-4 and TRBJ1-1; 8 bases fit TRBD1. The CDR3 consists of 16 residues. The ends lost 7 bases at V and 2 bases at J; junction bases unmatched: 12. CDR3 nucleotides: TGTGCCAGCACTTCTAGCCGGGACAGGATAAACACTGAAGCTTTCTTT. This gives the protein CASTSSRDRINTEAFF.

This clonotype was seen only a few times. This chain uses TRBV5-4 with TRBJ2-3; 7 nucleotides align to TRBD1. The CDR3 is made up of 16 amino acids. The germline CDR1 and CDR2 sequences are SGHNT and YYREEE (reference sequence). The V and J ends lost 4 bases and 2 bases, in that order; junction bases with no gene match: 10. The CDR3 coding sequence is TGTGCCAGCAGCCACGGATGGACAGGCTTCACAGATACGCAGTATTTT. Translating gives CASSHGWTGFTDTQYF.

DNA for the CDR3: TGTGCCAGCAGCACGGGAGTGACAGAGGGCAATGAGCAGTTCTTC. Translating it yields CASSTGVTEGNEQFF. This chain links TRBV25-1 with TRBJ2-1; D is perhaps TRBD2 (6 bases). The CDR3 runs to 15 residues. The V gene lost 6 bases and the J gene lost 6 bases, with 18 bases spanning the gap. CDR1 is MGHDK and CDR2 is SYGVNS in the germline V gene.

This chain links TRBV18 with TRBJ1-6; perhaps TRBD1 as D (5 bases). The germline CDR1 and CDR2 sequences are KGHSH and LQKENI. CDR3 length: 14 residues. The V end was cut by 5 bases, the J end by 14 bases, with 19 bases between. Here the CDR3 DNA reads TGTGCCAGCTCAGCGAGTAACAGGCTCCCAACCCTCCACTTT. It codes for CASSASNRLPTLHF. Filled out from reference TRBV18 and TRBJ1-6, the complete variable domain reads NAGVMQNPRHLVRRRGQEARLRCSPMKGHSHVYWYRQLPEEGLKFMVYLQKENIIDESGMPKERFSAEFPKEGPSILRIQQVVRGDSAAYFCASSASNRLPTLHFGNGTRLTVT.

Ten or more counts support this clonotype. The chain has TRBV20-1 and TRBJ1-5, with D perhaps TRBD1 (6 bases). Germline V gene lookup returns CDR1 DFQATT and CDR2 SNEGSKA (reference sequence). The V end was cut by 3 bases, the J end by 3 bases, with 15 bases between. CDR3 length: 15 amino acids. The CDR3 sequence: CSASPWGHLNQPQHF. CDR3 bases: TGCAGTGCTAGTCCCTGGGGACATCTCAATCAGCCCCAGCATTTT.

A remark on this clonotype: The junction departs from the called germline gene at one end, perhaps through a read error. The gene calls are TRBV7-2 and TRBJ1-2; the D gene is possibly TRBD1 (5 bases). The CDR3 consists of 13 residues. Per the germline V gene, CDR1 is SGHTA and CDR2 is FQGNSA. CDR3 in DNA: TGTGCCAGCAGCTTAGCGCAGGGAGCCCCAATAGGGTTC. Protein: CASSLAQGAPIGF.

The rearrangement links TRBV13 to TRBJ2-7, with D possibly TRBD2 on 5 matching bases. Germline lookup yields CDR1 PRHDT and CDR2 FYEKMQ (reference sequence). The germline V and J ends were trimmed by 0 bases and 2 bases, with 11 bases remaining between them. This CDR3 contains 15 residues. CDR3 nucleotide sequence: TGTGCCAGCAGCTTAGGACCTCTCGGGGCCTACGAGCAGTACTTC. Protein: CASSLGPLGAYEQYF.

This clonotype was counted many times. The chain is built from TRBV20-1 and TRBJ2-3; 7 bases agree with TRBD1. This CDR3 is 13 amino acids long. V lost 5 bases to trimming and J lost 0 bases; unmatched junction nucleotides: 2. Per germline, CDR1 DFQATT and CDR2 SNEGSKA (reference sequence). CDR3 region: CSAGDRSTDTQYF. CDR3 coding DNA: TGCAGTGCTGGGGACAGAAGCACAGATACGCAGTATTTT.

The V gene is TRBV29-1, the J gene TRBJ1-1, with 7 bases lining up with TRBD1. Trimming removed 6 bases from V and 8 bases from J; junction bases left unmatched: 12. The CDR3 runs 13 residues. The germline gives CDR1 SQVTM, CDR2 ANQGSEA. This chain's CDR3 is CSVCWRGLAEAFF. The CDR3 DNA follows: TGCAGCGTGTGTTGGAGGGGGCTGGCGGAAGCTTTCTTT. The full variable domain, completed using reference TRBV29-1 and TRBJ1-1, is SAVISQKPSRDICQRGTSLTIQCQVDSQVTMMFWYRQQPGQSLTLIATANQGSEATYESGFVIDKFPISRPNLTFSTLTVSNMSPEDSSIYLCSVCWRGLAEAFFGQGTRLTVV.

The chain has TRBV12-3 or TRBV12-4 and TRBJ1-1; D is undetermined. The CDR3 contains 13 residues. Trimming removed 3 bases at V and 3 bases at J, with 8 bases between. In DNA form, the CDR3 reads TGTGCCAGCAGTTTTATGCTCGACACTGAAGCTTTCTTT. Translation gives CASSFMLDTEAFF.

There are a few counts of this clonotype. DNA of the CDR3: TGTGCCAGCAGTTCACTAGCGGGTCGGTACAATGAGCAGTTCTTC. Amino acids: CASSSLAGRYNEQFF. The V call is TRBV27, the J call TRBJ2-1, with 9 bases aligning to TRBD2. Germline V gene sequence: CDR1 MNHEY, CDR2 SMNVEV (reference sequence). Trimming at V came to 4 bases and at J to 4 bases, leaving 5 bases not matched to a gene. The CDR3 sequence is 15 residues long.

Only a few counts were recorded for this clonotype. This chain links TRBV5-1 with TRBJ1-1; D is possibly TRBD1 (5 bases). The CDR3 runs 17 residues. Trimming took off 1 base at V and 1 base at J, with 17 bases between the two ends. Germline V gives CDR1 SGHRS, CDR2 YFSETQ. DNA of the CDR3: TGCGCCAGCAGCTTGAACCGGGACTGGATAAGGAACACTGAAGCTTTCTTT. Protein product: CASSLNRDWIRNTEAFF. Based on the CDR3 plus reference TRBV5-1 and TRBJ1-1, the full variable domain is KAGVTQTPRYLIKTRGQQVTLSCSPISGHRSVSWYQQTPGQGLQFLFEYFSETQRNKGNFPGRFSGRQFSNSRSEMNVSTLELGDSALYLCASSLNRDWIRNTEAFFGQGTRLTVV.

This chain connects TRBV7-9 to TRBJ2-1; D call uncertain. The CDR3 consists of 16 residues. V was cut by 4 bases and J by 4 bases, with 17 bases left in between. Germline loops: CDR1 SEHNR, CDR2 FQNEAQ (reference sequence). As DNA, the CDR3 is TGTGCCAGCAGCTCCTCATACTCGAAGGGATACAATGAGCAGTTCTTC. Translated: CASSSSYSKGYNEQFF.

The J gene is TRBJ1-1, the V gene TRBV18; D is uncertain. Germline CDR1 reads KGHSH; CDR2 reads LQKENI. This CDR3 spans 15 amino acids. Trimming removed 2 bases from V and 0 bases from J, with 10 bases in between. CDR3 loop: CASSPSEELNTEAFF. The CDR3 DNA is TGTGCCAGCTCACCATCGGAGGAGCTGAACACTGAAGCTTTCTTT.

The chain recombines TRBV19 with TRBJ2-2, with a tentative D call TRBD2 (6 bases). Germline CDR1 and CDR2: LNHDA and SQIVND (reference sequence). Trimming pared 6 bases from V and 0 bases from J, leaving 8 bases between. The CDR3 contains 14 residues. The CDR3 coding sequence is TGTGCCAGTAGCGCTAGCGCGAACACCGGGGAGCTGTTTTTT. This gives the protein CASSASANTGELFF.

The chain employs TRBV4-2 and TRBJ2-1; 10 nucleotides line up with TRBD2. The CDR3 is made up of 15 amino acids. The ends lost 4 bases at V and 4 bases at J; junction bases unmatched: 4. Per germline, CDR1 LGHNA and CDR2 YNFKEQ. CDR3 amino acids: CASSLGLAEYNEQFF. The CDR3 coding sequence is TGTGCCAGCAGCCTCGGACTAGCGGAGTACAATGAGCAGTTCTTC.

This clonotype came up a few times. The J gene is TRBJ2-5, the V gene TRBV5-1; 7 positions agree with TRBD1. The J segment lost 4 bases and the V segment lost 1 base, leaving 4 bases of the junction unmatched. The CDR3 is made up of 14 amino acids. CDR1 is SGHRS and CDR2 is YFSETQ in the germline V gene. The CDR3 DNA is TGCGCCAGCAGCTTGAGGGGGCGCGGAGAGACCCAGTACTTC. Amino acid sequence: CASSLRGRGETQYF.

V gene TRBV27 combines with J gene TRBJ1-6; 9 bases fit TRBD1. The CDR3 contains 16 residues. V dropped 1 base and J dropped 5; count of bases not matched to a gene: 3. Germline V gene sequence: CDR1 MNHEY, CDR2 SMNVEV (reference sequence). The CDR3 spells CASSLFRDRDNSPLHF. The CDR3 DNA reads as TGTGCCAGCAGTTTATTTCGGGACAGGGATAATTCACCCCTCCACTTT.

The V and J genes are TRBV2 and TRBJ1-4; D is undetermined. Germline CDR1 reads SNHLY; CDR2 reads FYNNEI. The V end was cut by 1 base, the J end by 8 bases, with 8 bases between. The CDR3 is 13 residues long. The CDR3 bases are TGTGCCAGCAGTGAAGTCTGGGAAGAAAAACTGTTTTTT. This sequence encodes CASSEVWEEKLFF.

This clonotype has just a few counts. The chain links TRBV6-6 to TRBJ1-2, with 8 bases matching TRBD1. This CDR3 comprises 14 residues. The germline CDR1 and CDR2 sequences are MNHNY and SVGAGI (reference sequence). J gave up 5 bases and V 2 bases, and 4 bases lay outside the gene matches. The CDR3 spells CASSYVDRAYGYTF. The CDR3 nucleotides read TGTGCCAGCAGTTACGTGGACAGGGCTTATGGCTACACCTTC.

In the case of this clonotype: The junction shows a germline mismatch at one end, possibly a read error. This chain joins TRBV7-7 and TRBJ2-3; the D is unclear. Germline V lookup: CDR1 SSHAT, CDR2 FNYEAQ (reference sequence). The CDR3 has 14 amino acids. CDR3 nucleotide sequence: TGTGCTAGCAGCTTAAGTGAAAACACAGATACGCAGTATTTT. Translation gives CASSLSENTDTQYF.